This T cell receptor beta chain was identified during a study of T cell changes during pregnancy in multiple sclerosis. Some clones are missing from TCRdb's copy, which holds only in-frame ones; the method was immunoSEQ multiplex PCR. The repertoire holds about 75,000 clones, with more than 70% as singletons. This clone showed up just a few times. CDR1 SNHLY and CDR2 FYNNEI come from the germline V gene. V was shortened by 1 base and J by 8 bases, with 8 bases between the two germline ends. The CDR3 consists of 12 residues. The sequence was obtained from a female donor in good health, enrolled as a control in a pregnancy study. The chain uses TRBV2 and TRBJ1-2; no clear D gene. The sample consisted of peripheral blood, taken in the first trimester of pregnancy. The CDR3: CASSEEFRGYTF. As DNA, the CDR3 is TGTGCCAGCAGTGAAGAGTTTCGGGGCTACACCTTC. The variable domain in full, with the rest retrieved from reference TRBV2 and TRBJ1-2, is EPEVTQTPSHQVTQMGQEVILRCVPISNHLYFYWYRQILGQKVEFLVSFYNNEISEKSEIFDDQFSVERPDGSNFTLKIRSTKLEDSAMYFCASSEEFRGYTFGSGTRLTVV.